The 18 T cell receptor beta chains listed next were all sequenced from one sample in a study of cytomegalovirus exposure and HLA in healthy donors. Produced via immunoSEQ multiplex PCR; TCRdb's table is partial and in-frame only. Of roughly 130,000 clones in the sample, roughly 90% are singletons; the top ten hold 1.4%. The material sequenced was PBMCs. These receptors came from a man aged 25 to 40 in good health and CMV-seronegative.

V usage is TRBV4-1 and J usage is TRBJ2-2; 13 positions agree with TRBD2. CDR3 size: 17 residues. Germline V gene lookup returns CDR1 MGHRA and CDR2 YSYEKL. With V trimmed by 6 bases and J by 2 bases, 6 bases remained unmatched. CDR3 protein: CASREGLAGINTGELFF. In DNA form, the CDR3 reads TGCGCCAGCAGGGAGGGACTAGCGGGAATTAACACCGGGGAGCTGTTTTTT.

This chain connects TRBV27 to TRBJ2-7, with 8 bases aligning to TRBD2. The germline V gene encodes CDR1 MNHEY and CDR2 SMNVEV (reference sequence). The CDR3 loop spans 15 amino acids. With V trimmed by 3 bases and J by 2 bases, 6 bases remained unmatched. As DNA, the CDR3 is TGTGCCAGCAGTTTGTCGCCGGGAGGGCCCTACGAGCAGTACTTC. Its translation: CASSLSPGGPYEQYF.

This clone came up once. The rearrangement joins TRBV7-2 to TRBJ2-5; possible D gene TRBD2, 5 bases. V gave up 3 bases and J gave up 4 bases, with 12 bases separating them. Germline CDR1 and CDR2: SGHTA and FQGNSA. The CDR3 has 14 residues. CDR3 nucleotide sequence: TGTGCCAGCAGCTTTGGTAGCGCGAGAGAGACCCAGTACTTC. This sequence encodes CASSFGSARETQYF.

The chain links TRBV2 to TRBJ1-3; D unclear. Germline lookup yields CDR1 SNHLY and CDR2 FYNNEI. The CDR3 has 14 amino acids. V lost 4 bases, J lost 0 bases, and 7 bases lay in between. The CDR3 sequence is CASSAANSGNTIYF. The CDR3 DNA reads as TGTGCCAGCAGTGCCGCGAACTCTGGAAACACCATATATTTT.

The gene calls are TRBV19 and TRBJ1-1; weak D call: TRBD1 (5 bases). Germline V CDR1 and CDR2: LNHDA, SQIVND (reference sequence). Trimming cost V 7 bases and J 0 bases, with 15 bases left between them. The CDR3 loop spans 15 amino acids. DNA for the CDR3: TGTGCCAGTACCGCCCTGACAGATTTGAACACTGAAGCTTTCTTT. Translation: CASTALTDLNTEAFF.

V and J are TRBV9 and TRBJ2-3; 14 bases agree with TRBD2. CDR1 and CDR2 (germline): SGDLS, YYNGEE. V gave up 3 bases and J gave up 7 bases; unmatched junction bases: 7. The CDR3 contains 16 residues. CDR3: CASSGAGLAGVYTQYF. The CDR3 DNA reads as TGTGCCAGCAGCGGAGCGGGACTAGCGGGAGTTTATACGCAGTATTTT. The full variable domain, completed using reference TRBV9 and TRBJ2-3, is DSGVTQTPKHLITATGQRVTLRCSPRSGDLSVYWYQQSLDQGLQFLIQYYNGEERAKGNILERFSAQQFPDLHSELNLSSLELGDSALYFCASSGAGLAGVYTQYFGPGTRLTVL.

This chain connects TRBV5-1 to TRBJ2-1; 11 nucleotides agree with TRBD2. CDR3 size: 15 residues. CDR1 SGHRS and CDR2 YFSETQ come from the germline V gene. Losses at the gene ends were 4 bases for V and 3 bases for J; bases not matched to a gene: 3. The CDR3 DNA sequence: TGCGCCAGCAGCGGGGGACTAGCGGACTACAATGAGCAGTTCTTC. This codes for CASSGGLADYNEQFF.

This sequence joins TRBV12-5 and TRBJ2-1, with no clear D. The CDR3 loop spans 17 amino acids. Germline V gene lookup returns CDR1 LGHNT and CDR2 FRNRAP. Trimming took off 6 bases at V and 0 bases at J, with 18 bases between the two ends. CDR3 protein: CASGKGTGFRSYNEQFF. CDR3 nucleotide sequence: TGTGCTAGTGGAAAAGGAACCGGGTTCCGCTCCTACAATGAGCAGTTCTTC.

This clone was detected a few times. The V call is TRBV4-3, the J call TRBJ1-1; D possibly corresponds to TRBD1 (5 bases). The germline V gene has CDR1 LGHNA and CDR2 YSLEER. This CDR3 has 15 amino acids. V gave up 0 bases and J gave up 5 bases, with 13 bases separating them. The CDR3 DNA reads as TGCGCCAGCAGCCAAGATCGGGGGGGATGGACTGAAGCTTTCTTT. This gives the protein CASSQDRGGWTEAFF.

V usage is TRBV25-1 and J usage is TRBJ1-3, with TRBD1 matching over 8 bases. CDR1 and CDR2 from the germline V gene are MGHDK and SYGVNS. V trimming: 6 bases; J trimming: 4 bases; junction bases outside the gene matches: 8. CDR3 size: 15 residues. The CDR3: CASRGQGARGNTIYF. The CDR3 nucleotides are TGTGCCAGCAGGGGGCAGGGGGCGCGAGGAAACACCATATATTTT. Together with reference TRBV25-1 and TRBJ1-3, the CDR3 gives the full variable domain: EADIYQTPRYLVIGTGKKITLECSQTMGHDKMYWYQQDPGMELHLIHYSYGVNSTEKGDLSSESTVSRIRTEHFPLTLESARPSHTSQYLCASRGQGARGNTIYFGEGSWLTVV.

This clone has more than one count but fewer than ten. The rearrangement uses TRBV7-2 and TRBJ1-2; 9 bases agree with TRBD1. The CDR3 runs to 15 residues. CDR1 and CDR2 from the germline V gene are SGHTA and FQGNSA. The trim removed 0 bases at V and 6 bases at J, leaving 5 bases unmatched. CDR3 amino acids: CASSLAGQGLNGYTF. CDR3 DNA sequence: TGTGCCAGCAGCTTAGCTGGACAGGGGCTGAATGGCTACACCTTC.

The rearrangement links TRBV27 to TRBJ2-3; D remains unclear. Germline assignment: CDR1 MNHEY and CDR2 SMNVEV (reference sequence). This CDR3 is 12 amino acids long. V lost 5 bases, J lost 4 bases, and 7 bases lay in between. The CDR3 sequence is CASSPDSDTQYF. The CDR3 nucleotides are TGTGCCAGCAGTCCCGACTCAGATACGCAGTATTTT.

This chain connects TRBV5-5 to TRBJ1-2; the match to TRBD1 covers 7 bases. CDR3 size: 13 residues. Trimming took 4 bases from V and 8 from J; bases not matched to a gene: 8. Germline values: CDR1 SGHKS, CDR2 YYEKEE (reference sequence). DNA for the CDR3: TGTGCCAGCAGCCTATGGGACAGTGGAGGCTACACCTTC. Its translation is CASSLWDSGGYTF.

This clone has only a few counts. The V gene is TRBV30, the J gene TRBJ1-2; D perhaps matches TRBD1 (5 bases). This CDR3 has 14 amino acids. V gave up 4 bases and J gave up 4 bases, with 16 bases separating them. CDR1 GTSNPN and CDR2 SVGIG come from the germline V gene (reference sequence). For the CDR3, the DNA is TGTGCCTGGATGGGGGGGTCCCTCCTCTATGGCTACACCTTC. Translating it yields CAWMGGSLLYGYTF.

The sample holds one count of this clone. This chain connects TRBV27 to TRBJ1-1, with TRBD1 matching 10 bases. J was trimmed by 3 bases and V by 5 bases; bases with no gene match: 9. Germline values: CDR1 MNHEY, CDR2 SMNVEV (reference sequence). The CDR3 sequence is 16 residues long. The chain's CDR3 is CASSPYPGTGDTEAFF. In DNA form, the CDR3 reads TGTGCCAGCAGTCCCTATCCCGGGACAGGGGACACTGAAGCTTTCTTT.

The count of this clone is one. The chain couples TRBV7-9 to TRBJ2-5, with TRBD2 as a possible D gene (5 bases). This CDR3 spans 13 amino acids. V was clipped by 3 bases and J by 9 bases, with 14 bases between them. Per the germline V gene, CDR1 is SEHNR and CDR2 is FQNEAQ (reference sequence). The CDR3 DNA is TGTGCCAGCAGCTTCACTAGAGGGAAGGCCCAGTACTTC. The encoded protein is CASSFTRGKAQYF.

This clone was counted a single time. CDR3 in amino acids: CASSIDLGQGYEQYF. The CDR3 DNA is TGTGCCAGTAGTATAGATCTCGGACAGGGCTACGAGCAGTACTTC. V usage is TRBV19 and J usage is TRBJ2-7, with TRBD1 matching 8 bases. The germline V gene has CDR1 LNHDA and CDR2 SQIVND (reference sequence). This CDR3 contains 15 residues. With V trimmed by 0 bases and J by 3 bases, 4 bases remained unmatched.

The chain employs TRBV7-7 and TRBJ2-5, with 9 bases identical to TRBD1. CDR3 length equals 14 residues. After removal of 5 bases from V and 5 bases from J, the junction contained 6 bases not matched to a gene. CDR1 SSHAT and CDR2 FNYEAQ come from the germline V gene (reference sequence). In DNA, the CDR3 is TGTGCCAGCAGCCTCTGGACAGGGGTCGAGACCCAGTACTTC. Protein: CASSLWTGVETQYF.